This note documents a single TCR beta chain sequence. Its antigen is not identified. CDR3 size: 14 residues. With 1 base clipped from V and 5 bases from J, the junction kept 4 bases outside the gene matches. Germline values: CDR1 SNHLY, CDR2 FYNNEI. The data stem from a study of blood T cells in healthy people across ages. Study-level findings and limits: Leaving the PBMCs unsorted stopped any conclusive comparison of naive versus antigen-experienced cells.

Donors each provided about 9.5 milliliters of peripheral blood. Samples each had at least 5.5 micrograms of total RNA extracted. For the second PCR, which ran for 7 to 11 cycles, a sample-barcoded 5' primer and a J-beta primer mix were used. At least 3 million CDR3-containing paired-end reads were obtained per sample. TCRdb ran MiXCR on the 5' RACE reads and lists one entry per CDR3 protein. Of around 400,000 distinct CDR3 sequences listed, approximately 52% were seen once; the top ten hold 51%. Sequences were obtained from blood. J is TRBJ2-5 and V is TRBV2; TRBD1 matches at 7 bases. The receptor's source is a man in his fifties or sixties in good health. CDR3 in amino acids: CASSEDRGYETQYF. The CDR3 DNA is TGTGCCAGCAGTGAAGACAGGGGATACGAGACCCAGTACTTC.